This T cell receptor (beta chain) was found in a study of cytomegalovirus exposure and HLA in healthy donors. Across the whole study: According to later analysis, the same platform produced the approximately 120 validation and 666 first-cohort repertoires.

While the first cohort had 650 to 850 subjects, the donors belonged to the separate validation cohort of over a hundred subjects. The CDR3 runs to 14 residues. V lost 2 bases to trimming and J lost 0 bases, with 8 bases between them. Germline V CDR1 and CDR2: SGHTA, FQGNSA. General study findings and limits: Cytomegalovirus-associated TCR beta chains were listed, numbering more than 150. Many donors shared some public TCRs, even though most TCR sequences were rare.

Assay used: immunoSEQ multiplex PCR; TCRdb lists only in-frame clones, some missing. The top ten clones hold around 7.2% of a sample with around 190,000 clones, roughly 86% of them seen once. This clone was observed once. Its matching antigen is unknown. Sequenced: PBMCs. The TCR was taken from a man younger than 45 in good health and CMV-seropositive. This chain uses TRBV7-2 with TRBJ2-7; weak D call: TRBD1 (6 bases). This CDR3 reads CASSLSGASYEQYF. Here the CDR3 DNA reads TGTGCCAGCAGCTTATCAGGGGCCTCCTACGAGCAGTACTTC.